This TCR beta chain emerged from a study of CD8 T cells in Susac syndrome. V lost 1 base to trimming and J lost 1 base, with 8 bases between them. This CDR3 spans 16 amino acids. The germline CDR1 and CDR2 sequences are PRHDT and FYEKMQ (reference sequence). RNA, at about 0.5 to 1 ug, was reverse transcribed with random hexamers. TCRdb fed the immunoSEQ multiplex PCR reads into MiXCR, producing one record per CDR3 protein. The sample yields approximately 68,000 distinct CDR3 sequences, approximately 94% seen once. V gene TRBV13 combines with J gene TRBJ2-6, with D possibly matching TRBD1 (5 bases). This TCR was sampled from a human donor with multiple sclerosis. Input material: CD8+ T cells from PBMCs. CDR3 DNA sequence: TGTGCCAGCAGCTTAGCCCCAGGGTCTGGGGCCAACGTCCTGACTTTC. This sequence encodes CASSLAPGSGANVLTF.